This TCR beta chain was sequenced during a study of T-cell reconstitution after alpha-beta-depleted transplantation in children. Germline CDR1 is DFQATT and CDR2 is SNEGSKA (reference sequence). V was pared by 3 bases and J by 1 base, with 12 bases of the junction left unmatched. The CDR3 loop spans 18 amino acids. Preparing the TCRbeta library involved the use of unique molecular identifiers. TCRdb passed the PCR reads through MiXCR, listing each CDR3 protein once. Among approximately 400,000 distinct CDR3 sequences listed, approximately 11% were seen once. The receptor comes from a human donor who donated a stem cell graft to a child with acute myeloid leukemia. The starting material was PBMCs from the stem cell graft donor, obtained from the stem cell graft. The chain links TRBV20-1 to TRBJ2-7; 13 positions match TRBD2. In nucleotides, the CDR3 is TGCAGTGCTAGTGGGTTGGGACTAGCGGGGTTTGGATCCTACGAGCAGTACTTC. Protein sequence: CSASGLGLAGFGSYEQYF.